One and the same sample provided the 4 T cell receptor beta chains below, sequenced in a study of Ad26.COV2.S vaccination and SARS-CoV-2 variants. Profiled with immunoSEQ multiplex PCR; TCRdb holds only in-frame clones, not every one. The table has about 680,000 clones, roughly 90% seen once; the top ten hold roughly 1.5%. Treatment defined: around 19 received Ad26.COV2.S at low or high dose, single or two shots; about five received placebo; per-sample allocation not given. Following the first vaccine or placebo injection, samples were taken on day 63. The sample in question was peripheral blood, obtained in a trial of Ad26.COV2.S vaccine versus placebo. Receptors were obtained from a person between 18 and 65 years old who received the Ad26.COV2.S COVID-19 vaccine or a placebo.

This rearrangement joins TRBV6-5 to TRBJ1-2; 7 bases agree with TRBD1. CDR1 and CDR2 (germline): MNHEY, SVGAGI. V was pared by 8 bases and J by 7 bases, with 10 bases of the junction left unmatched. The CDR3 covers 13 residues. The CDR3 nucleotides read TGTGCCAGCGGTCCGACAGGGAGGGGTGGCTACACCTTC. Amino acid sequence: CASGPTGRGGYTF.

The CDR3 is CASRSSGSYEQYF. The CDR3 nucleotides read TGTGCCAGCAGATCTAGCGGGTCCTACGAGCAGTACTTC. The chain combines TRBV12-3 or TRBV12-4 with TRBJ2-7; TRBD2 aligns across 8 bases. The CDR3 consists of 13 residues. With V trimmed by 6 bases and J by 1 base, 2 bases remained unmatched.

This CDR3 is CASSAVAFGGAPEAFF. In DNA form, the CDR3 reads TGTGCCAGCAGCGCGGTGGCGTTCGGGGGGGCCCCTGAAGCTTTCTTT. J is TRBJ1-1 and V is TRBV9; D may be TRBD1 (6 bases). The V gene's germline CDR1 is SGDLS and CDR2 YYNGEE. The CDR3 is 16 residues long. The V end was cut by 3 bases, the J end by 6 bases, with 21 bases between.

This sequence joins TRBV5-1 and TRBJ1-1, with a weak D call TRBD1 (5 bases). The V end was cut by 2 bases, the J end by 0 bases, with 8 bases between. CDR3 length equals 14 residues. Per the germline V gene, CDR1 is SGHRS and CDR2 is YFSETQ. For the CDR3, the DNA is TGCGCCAGCAGCTTAGCGACAGTGAACACTGAAGCTTTCTTT. Its protein product is CASSLATVNTEAFF.